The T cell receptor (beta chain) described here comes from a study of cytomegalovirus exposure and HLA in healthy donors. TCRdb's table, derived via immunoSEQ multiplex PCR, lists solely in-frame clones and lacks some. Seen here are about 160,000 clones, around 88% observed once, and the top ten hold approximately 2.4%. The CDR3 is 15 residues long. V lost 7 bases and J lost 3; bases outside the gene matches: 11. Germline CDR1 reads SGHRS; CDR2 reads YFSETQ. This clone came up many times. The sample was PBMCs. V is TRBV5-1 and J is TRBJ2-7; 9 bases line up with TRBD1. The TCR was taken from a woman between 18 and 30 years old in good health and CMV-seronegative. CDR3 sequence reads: CASAPYRGRSYEQYF. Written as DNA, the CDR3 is TGCGCCAGCGCACCATACAGGGGGCGCAGCTACGAGCAGTACTTC.